This T cell receptor (beta chain) was identified during a study of regulatory and conventional T cells in RAG deficiency. Whole-study findings and limits: Shannon entropy fell and Simpson indices rose in RAG-deficient patients. Omenn CD25-high CD127-low cells may be activated cells, not true Tregs.

Profiling relied on immunoSEQ multiplex PCR, and the TCRdb table lists in-frame clones only, not all of them. The sample lists approximately 48,000 clones; approximately 90% were seen once. Blood CD4+ CD25-low CD127-high conventional T cells supplied the genomic DNA template. V lost 7 bases and J lost 7, with 24 bases in between. The CDR3 has 15 amino acids. The V gene's germline CDR1 is SGHRS and CDR2 YFSETQ. As for this clone: Its antigen is not identified.

These data were also reused for a study on regulatory T cells. This second study notes: The primer mix had 52 TRBV and 13 TRBJ primers.

The sequence was collected from a human donor in good health. V gene TRBV5-1 combines with J gene TRBJ2-7; D possibly uses TRBD1 or TRBD2 (5 bases each). The specimen was CD4+ effector T cells sorted from blood. The CDR3 spells CASVPDSFGRREQYF. CDR3 nucleotide sequence: TGCGCCAGCGTCCCTGACAGCTTCGGTCGGAGGGAGCAGTACTTC.